This T cell receptor beta chain was sequenced during a study of vaccination effects on CD4 cells after COVID-19. The wider study: Two-dose vaccination with either BNT162b2 or mRNA-1273 was given to the participants.

This clone turned up a few times. The antigen remains unidentified. Before any sequencing was done, the ViraFEST assay used viral peptide pools to expand antigen-specific CD4+ T cells. Investigators separated out CD4+ T cells once approximately 11 days of culture had passed. Testing of the vaccine recipients showed negative nucleocapsid antibodies and no prior SARS-CoV-2 infection. IL-2 medium took the place of half the medium on both days 3 and 7. Generated by immunoSEQ multiplex PCR, the TCRdb table keeps only in-frame clones and is missing some. Of roughly 42,000 clones in the sample, roughly 70% are singletons; the top ten hold approximately 27%. Study observations and caveats: Clones that were induced by infection or by vaccine showed marked contraction late after vaccination. Nearly all vaccine-induced clones in healthy recipients recognized only SARS-CoV-2.

Germline V gene data show CDR1 as DFQATT and CDR2 as SNEGSKA (reference sequence). CDR3 size: 13 residues. Trimming left V 5 bases short and J 4 bases short, with 12 bases between. V and J are TRBV20-1 and TRBJ1-5; weak D call: TRBD1 (6 bases). Sequenced material: CD4+ T cells from PBMCs cultured with HCoV-OC43 spike peptides, taken before COVID-19 vaccination. Sample subset: HCoV-OC43 spike overlapping peptide pool stimulation. This receptor was identified in a human donor who received a COVID-19 vaccine. In DNA, the CDR3 is TGCAGTGCTCGTGGGGGGGCTAATCAGCCCCAGCATTTT. Amino acid sequence: CSARGGANQPQHF.